The text below deals with one T cell receptor (beta chain). Its antigen is unknown. These data come from a study of T cell repertoires in cytomegalovirus infection. Overall study context: Recently identified HLA-C-restricted CMV epitopes were among the peptides used.

Findings and limits, study-wide: Identification of carriers of CMV plus the relevant HLA was achieved through cumulative public TCR beta family frequency.

TCRdb independently ran MiXCR on the reads; one entry per CDR3 protein. The repertoire holds tens of thousands of distinct CDR3 sequences, with 20% as singletons. V shed 4 bases and J shed 4 bases, with 8 bases lying between them. CDR3 size: 13 residues. Germline-derived CDR1 and CDR2 are LNHDA and SQIVND (reference sequence). The TCR comes from a human donor in good health (CMV status not recorded). Some clones in this sample may be carry-over from other donors' samples. The specimen was CD8+ T cells from cultured PBMCs, collected from culture after CMV antigen stimulation. The J gene is TRBJ1-5, the V gene TRBV19; D is ambiguous. The CDR3 coding sequence is TGTGCCAGTAGTACGGCCTTAAATCAGCCCCAGCATTTT. This gives the protein CASSTALNQPQHF.